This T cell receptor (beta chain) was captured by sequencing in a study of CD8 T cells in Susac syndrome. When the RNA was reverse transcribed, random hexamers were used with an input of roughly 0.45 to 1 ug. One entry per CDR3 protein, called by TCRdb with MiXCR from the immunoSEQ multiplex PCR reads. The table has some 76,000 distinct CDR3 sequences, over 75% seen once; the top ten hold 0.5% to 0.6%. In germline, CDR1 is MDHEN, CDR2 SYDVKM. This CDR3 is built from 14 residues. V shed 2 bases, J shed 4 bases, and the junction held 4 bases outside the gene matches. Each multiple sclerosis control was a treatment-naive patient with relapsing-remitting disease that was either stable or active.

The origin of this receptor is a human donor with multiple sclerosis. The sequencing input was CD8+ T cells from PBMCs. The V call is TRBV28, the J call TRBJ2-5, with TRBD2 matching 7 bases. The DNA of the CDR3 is TGTGCCAGCAGTTTAATGCGGGAGCGAGAGACCCAGTACTTC. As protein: CASSLMRERETQYF. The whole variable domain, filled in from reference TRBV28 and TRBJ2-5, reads DVKVTQSSRYLVKRTGEKVFLECVQDMDHENMFWYRQDPGLGLRLIYFSYDVKMKEKGDIPEGYSVSREKKERFSLILESASTNQTSMYLCASSLMRERETQYFGPGTRLLVL.